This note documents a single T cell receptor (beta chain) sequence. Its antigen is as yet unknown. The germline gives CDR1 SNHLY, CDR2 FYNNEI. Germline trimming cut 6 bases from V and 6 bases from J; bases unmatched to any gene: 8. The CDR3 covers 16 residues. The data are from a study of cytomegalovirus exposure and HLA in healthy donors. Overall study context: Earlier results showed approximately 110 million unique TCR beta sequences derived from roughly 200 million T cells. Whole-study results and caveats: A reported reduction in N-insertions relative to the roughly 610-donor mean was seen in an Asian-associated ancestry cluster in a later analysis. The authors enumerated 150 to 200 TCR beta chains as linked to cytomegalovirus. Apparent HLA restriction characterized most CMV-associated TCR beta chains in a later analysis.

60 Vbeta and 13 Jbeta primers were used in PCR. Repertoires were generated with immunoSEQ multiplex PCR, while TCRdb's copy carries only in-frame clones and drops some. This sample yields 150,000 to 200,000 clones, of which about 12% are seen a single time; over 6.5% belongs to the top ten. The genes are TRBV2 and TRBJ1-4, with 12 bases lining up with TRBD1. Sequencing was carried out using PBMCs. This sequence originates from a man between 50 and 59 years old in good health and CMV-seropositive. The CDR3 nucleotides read TGTGCCAGCAGCAGGGACAGGGGGCAGGGGGATGAAAAACTGTTTTTT. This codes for CASSRDRGQGDEKLFF.